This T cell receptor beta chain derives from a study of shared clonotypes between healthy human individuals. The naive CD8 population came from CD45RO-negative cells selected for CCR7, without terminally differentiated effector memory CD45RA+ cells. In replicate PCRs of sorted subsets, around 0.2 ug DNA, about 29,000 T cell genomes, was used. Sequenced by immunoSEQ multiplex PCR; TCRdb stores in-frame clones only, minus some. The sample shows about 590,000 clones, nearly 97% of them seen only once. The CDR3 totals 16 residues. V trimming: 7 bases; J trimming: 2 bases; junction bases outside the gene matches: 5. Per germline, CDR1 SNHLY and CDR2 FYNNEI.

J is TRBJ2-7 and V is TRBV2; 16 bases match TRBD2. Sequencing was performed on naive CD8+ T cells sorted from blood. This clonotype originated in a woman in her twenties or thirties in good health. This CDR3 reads CASTAGTSGRAYEQYF. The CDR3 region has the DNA TGTGCCAGCACCGCCGGGACTAGCGGGAGGGCCTACGAGCAGTACTTC. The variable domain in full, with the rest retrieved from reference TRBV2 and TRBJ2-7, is EPEVTQTPSHQVTQMGQEVILRCVPISNHLYFYWYRQILGQKVEFLVSFYNNEISEKSEIFDDQFSVERPDGSNFTLKIRSTKLEDSAMYFCASTAGTSGRAYEQYFGPGTRLTVT.